These T cell receptor beta chains were read from a single sample in a study of blood T cell repertoires in COVID-19. Measured with immunoSEQ multiplex PCR; TCRdb has only the in-frame clones, and not every one. The sample records about 270,000 clones, approximately 90% being singletons. Source material: PBMCs or T cells enriched from blood (not recorded which). The origin of the receptors is a woman aged 25-40 years with acute COVID-19. Both conserved end residues are part of each CDR3. Each record gives: clone size, V gene, J gene, D gene, CDR3 DNA, CDR3 protein. A D gene is named only where the DNA matches it firmly. For some rows the clone size is stated as once, few or many, or as a class when expanded; others skip it.

-	TRBV27	TRBJ2-5	TRBD2	TGTGCCAGCAGTTTATCTTATGGGACTAGCGAGAGAGAGACCCAGTACTTC	CASSLSYGTSERETQYF
-	TRBV5-1	TRBJ2-6	-	TGCGCCAGCAGCTTGACCACAGGGTCTGGGGCCAACGTCCTGACTTTC	CASSLTTGSGANVLTF
-	TRBV7-6	TRBJ2-1	TRBD2	TGTGCCAGCAGCTCCGGACTAGCGGTGTACAATGAGCAGTTCTTC	CASSSGLAVYNEQFF
-	TRBV28	TRBJ1-2	-	TGTGCCAGCAGTCCGCGGGATCGGACGGAGGAGCTCTATGGCTACACCTTC	CASSPRDRTEELYGYTF
once	TRBV11-2	TRBJ1-4	TRBD1	TGTGCCAGCAGCCCAGAAAGGGGGCATGAAAAACTGTTTTTT	CASSPERGHEKLFF
-	TRBV19	TRBJ2-5	-	TGTGCCAGTAGTAGTGGGCAGACCCAGGAGACCCAGTACTTC	CASSSGQTQETQYF
-	TRBV4-2	TRBJ2-3	TRBD2	TGTGCCAGCAGCCAAGACTCGGCGGGAGGGGATACGCAGTATTTT	CASSQDSAGGDTQYF
-	TRBV11-2	TRBJ1-6	-	TGTGCCAGCAGCTTAGATGTCCAGGTTAATAATTCACCCCTCCACTTT	CASSLDVQVNNSPLHF
-	TRBV3-1/TRBV3-2	TRBJ1-2	TRBD1	TGTGCCAGCAGCCCTCAGGGGGTCGGGGATGGCTACACCTTC	CASSPQGVGDGYTF
-	TRBV24-1	TRBJ2-3	-	TGTGCCACCAGCGGGGGTTGGAAAACAGATACGCAGTATTTT	CATSGGWKTDTQYF
-	TRBV10-3	TRBJ2-3	-	TGTGCCATCCCCCCCGCTGGGCCATCCACAGATACGCAGTATTTT	CAIPPAGPSTDTQYF
once	TRBV6-5	TRBJ1-1	-	TGTGCCAGCAGTTACTCCTGGGGGCCCACTGAAGCTTTCTTT	CASSYSWGPTEAFF
-	TRBV2	TRBJ1-5	TRBD1	TGTGCCACACATAACTGGACAGGGTCGGTTCAGCCCCAGCATTTT	CATHNWTGSVQPQHF
-	TRBV24-1	TRBJ2-7	-	TGTGCCACCAGCCCCCAGAAATACGAGCAGTACTTC	CATSPQKYEQYF
-	TRBV7-9	TRBJ2-3	-	TGTGCCAGCAGCTTAGCTAGCGGCACAGATACGCAGTATTTT	CASSLASGTDTQYF